The 12 T cell receptor beta chains reported below all come from one sample, sequenced in a study of CD8+ T cells in alopecia areata (dated by TCRdb to the late 2010s). The time point label on this specimen signifies: around 28 days on oral tofacitinib. What this sample's treatment or condition label stands for: oral pan-JAK inhibitor, 5-10 mg twice daily. The protocol used for the library was the immunoSEQ multiplex PCR assay. RNA was extracted from all samples and reverse transcribed into cDNA, which served as template for TCR sequencing. TCRdb holds this immuneACCESS table with in-frame rearrangements only. Some clones are missing; in checked studies, unresolved V genes explain under half, and the rest has no known cause. Across this sample there are 60,000 to 85,000 clones, with 29% seen only once. 15% of the sample is taken by the ten largest. This sample comprised CD8+ T cells sorted from blood, obtained at week 4, from a patient treated with tofacitinib. Receptors originate from a human donor with alopecia areata.

The chain joins TRBV29-1 to TRBJ2-7, with 9 nucleotides matching TRBD2. V was pared by 4 bases and J by 0 bases, with 7 bases of the junction left unmatched. The germline CDR1 and CDR2 sequences are SQVTM and ANQGSEA. This CDR3 contains 15 residues. The CDR3: CSVVSGRTASYEQYF. The CDR3 DNA follows: TGCAGCGTTGTCAGCGGGAGGACCGCCTCCTACGAGCAGTACTTC.

The gene calls are TRBV15 and TRBJ2-7; perhaps TRBD2 as D (6 bases). Germline values: CDR1 LNHNV, CDR2 YYDKDF (reference sequence). The CDR3 contains 15 residues. Between the trimmed V and J ends, which lost 4 bases and 1 base, there was a span of 14 bases. The CDR3 DNA is TGTGCCACCAGCAAGGGCAGGGAGGTATCCTACGAGCAGTACTTC. Encoded protein: CATSKGREVSYEQYF.

The chain has TRBV27 and TRBJ1-2; 7 bases map to TRBD1. Germline V gene lookup returns CDR1 MNHEY and CDR2 SMNVEV (reference sequence). The J segment lost 4 bases and the V segment lost 0 bases, leaving 2 bases of the junction unmatched. The CDR3 is 14 amino acids. As DNA, the CDR3 is TGTGCCAGCAGTTTATCGACAGGGCTCTATGGCTACACCTTC. Its translation: CASSLSTGLYGYTF.

This clone came up a few times. The chain recombines TRBV20-1 with TRBJ2-5; D possibly uses TRBD1 or TRBD2 (5 bases each). Germline V gene sequence: CDR1 DFQATT, CDR2 SNEGSKA (reference sequence). The CDR3 runs to 11 residues. CDR3 amino acids: CRGTRQETQYF. The CDR3 nucleotides are TGCAGGGGGACCCGACAAGAGACCCAGTACTTC.

This clone appeared a few times. The chain recombines TRBV5-1 with TRBJ1-1; D remains unclear. The CDR3 loop spans 15 amino acids. Trimming shortened V by 0 bases and J by 1 base, and 10 bases separated the two germline ends. Per germline, CDR1 SGHRS and CDR2 YFSETQ. CDR3 nucleotides: TGCGCCAGCAGCTTGGTCATCGGGCAGAACACTGAAGCTTTCTTT. Its protein product is CASSLVIGQNTEAFF.

This clone came up a few times. The chain is built from TRBV29-1 and TRBJ2-7; D is perhaps TRBD1 (6 bases). The CDR3 loop spans 12 amino acids. V was trimmed by 4 bases and J by 1 base, leaving 8 bases between them. Germline-derived CDR1 and CDR2 are SQVTM and ANQGSEA. CDR3 DNA sequence: TGCAGCGTTGCAGGGGTATCCTACGAGCAGTACTTC. Translated, it gives CSVAGVSYEQYF.

This clone was detected only a few times. The chain couples TRBV6-1 to TRBJ2-3, with 12 nucleotides matching TRBD1. V lost 0 bases and J lost 2; bases outside the gene matches: 0. CDR1 is MNHNS and CDR2 is SASEGT in the germline V gene. CDR3 length: 16 residues. The CDR3 coding sequence is TGTGCCAGCAGTGAAGCGGGACAGGGGGCCACAGATACGCAGTATTTT. Residues: CASSEAGQGATDTQYF.

This clone turned up a few times. This rearrangement joins TRBV7-6 to TRBJ2-5, with D perhaps matching TRBD2 (5 bases). The J call may be mistaken, given a closer DNA end match to TRBJ2-7. The CDR3 contains 12 residues. CDR1 is SGHVS, CDR2 FNYEAQ, per germline. CDR3 DNA: TGTGCCAGCGGGCCCGGGGTCTACGAGCAGTACTTC. The encoded protein is CASGPGVYEQYF.

This clone showed up just a few times. The gene calls are TRBV7-9 and TRBJ2-4; 9 bases are shared with TRBD1. The V gene's germline CDR1 is SEHNR and CDR2 FQNEAQ (reference sequence). Trimming at V came to 5 bases and at J to 8 bases, leaving 7 bases not matched to a gene. CDR3 size: 14 residues. CDR3 residues: CASSRRTGEDIQYF. CDR3 in DNA: TGTGCCAGCAGCCGACGGACAGGGGAGGACATTCAGTACTTC.

V gene TRBV5-6 combines with J gene TRBJ1-2; D possibly corresponds to TRBD1 (6 bases). CDR3 length: 16 amino acids. The germline V gene has CDR1 SGHDT and CDR2 YYEEEE. Trimming took 5 bases from V and 4 from J, leaving 21 bases between them. CDR3 in amino acids: CASSTTLDRPIYGYTF. The CDR3 DNA is TGTGCCAGCAGTACCACACTTGACAGGCCTATCTATGGCTACACCTTC.

This chain uses TRBV29-1 with TRBJ2-7; 7 bases line up with TRBD1. CDR3 length equals 15 residues. The germline CDR1 and CDR2 sequences are SQVTM and ANQGSEA. V gave up 7 bases and J gave up 3 bases; unmatched junction bases: 15. In nucleotides, the CDR3 is TGCAGCGCTTCCTCTACGACAGGGATGAGCTACGAGCAGTACTTC. Encoded protein: CSASSTTGMSYEQYF.

This clone was seen repeatedly, ten times or more. Within the sample, other DNA sequences also encode this same CDR3. V gene TRBV7-7 combines with J gene TRBJ2-1, with 9 bases that match TRBD2. Germline lookup yields CDR1 SSHAT and CDR2 FNYEAQ (reference sequence). The CDR3 length is 16 residues. The V segment lost 0 bases and the J segment 4 bases; nucleotides outside the gene matches: 4. CDR3 region: CASSLAAGGAYNEQFF. The DNA for the CDR3 is TGTGCCAGCAGCTTAGCGGCGGGAGGGGCGTACAATGAGCAGTTCTTC.